One and the same sample provided the 23 T cell receptor beta chains below, sequenced in a study of blood T cell repertoires in COVID-19. Produced via immunoSEQ multiplex PCR; TCRdb's table is partial and in-frame only. The sample has 140,000 or so clones; about four fifths are singletons. Sequencing was carried out using peripheral blood. All receptors derive from a human donor in a cohort sampled during active COVID-19.

The rearrangement uses TRBV5-1 and TRBJ2-7; a possible D gene is TRBD1 (5 bases). The CDR3 consists of 13 residues. Germline CDR1 is SGHRS and CDR2 is YFSETQ. Trimming removed 3 bases from V and 3 bases from J, with 10 bases in between. The DNA for the CDR3 is TGCGCCAGCAGCTCGGACAAGATCTACGAGCAGTACTTC. Translated: CASSSDKIYEQYF.

In this sample, this clone turned up once. CDR3 bases: TGTGCCAGCAGCCAAGAGCGACTAGCGGGGTATTCCTACGAGCAGTACTTC. This sequence encodes CASSQERLAGYSYEQYF. This chain links TRBV14 with TRBJ2-7; 11 bases map to TRBD2. Germline CDR1 reads SGHDN; CDR2 reads FVKESK. Unmatched junction bases numbered 5, after V lost 0 bases and J lost 1 base. CDR3 length equals 17 residues.

The gene calls are TRBV7-3 and TRBJ2-1, with D tentatively TRBD2 (6 bases). V was shortened by 3 bases and J by 9 bases, with 15 bases between the two germline ends. CDR3 length: 14 amino acids. Germline assignment: CDR1 SGHTA and CDR2 FQGTGA. The CDR3 sequence: CASSLDRTSTEQFF. CDR3 nucleotide sequence: TGTGCCAGCAGCTTGGATCGAACTAGCACTGAGCAGTTCTTC. Using reference TRBV7-3 and TRBJ2-1 for the parts outside the CDR3, the full variable domain is GAGVSQTPSNKVTEKGKYVELRCDPISGHTALYWYRQSLGQGPEFLIYFQGTGAADDSGLPNDRFFAVRPEGSVSTLKIQRTERGDSAVYLCASSLDRTSTEQFFGPGTRLTVL.

The gene calls are TRBV7-9 and TRBJ2-5, with 9 bases matching TRBD2. The germline V gene encodes CDR1 SEHNR and CDR2 FQNEAQ (reference sequence). The CDR3 sequence is 14 residues long. The V and J ends lost 5 bases and 5 bases, in that order; junction bases with no gene match: 6. CDR3 sequence: CASSQGLAGETQYF. In DNA form, the CDR3 reads TGTGCCAGCAGCCAGGGACTAGCCGGGGAGACCCAGTACTTC.

The J gene is TRBJ2-2, the V gene TRBV6-1; 10 nucleotides agree with TRBD1. This CDR3 spans 15 amino acids. The J segment lost 4 bases and the V segment lost 3 bases, leaving 2 bases of the junction unmatched. Germline assignment: CDR1 MNHNS and CDR2 SASEGT. CDR3: CASSDRQGATGELFF. As DNA, the CDR3 is TGTGCCAGCAGTGACCGACAGGGGGCCACCGGGGAGCTGTTTTTT.

The chain uses TRBV11-3 and TRBJ1-1; the D gene is possibly TRBD1 (5 bases). CDR3 length: 13 amino acids. The V end was cut by 6 bases, the J end by 5 bases, with 13 bases between. The V gene's germline CDR1 is SGHNT and CDR2 YENEEA. The CDR3 protein is CASSRGARTEAFF. The CDR3, as DNA: TGTGCCAGCAGTCGTGGGGCACGAACTGAAGCTTTCTTT.

The CDR3 is CASSPQYRGHGTDTQYF. The CDR3 DNA sequence: TGTGCCAGTAGTCCTCAGTACAGGGGGCATGGCACAGATACGCAGTATTTT. This sequence joins TRBV19 and TRBJ2-3; 9 positions agree with TRBD1. There are 17 residues in the CDR3. The trim removed 5 bases at V and 1 base at J, leaving 10 bases unmatched. Germline CDR1 LNHDA, CDR2 SQIVND (reference sequence).

The gene calls are TRBV5-4 and TRBJ2-5; 8 bases match TRBD2. Germline CDR1 SGHNT, CDR2 YYREEE (reference sequence). V dropped 0 bases and J dropped 1; count of bases not matched to a gene: 5. CDR3 length: 16 amino acids. Here the CDR3 DNA reads TGTGCCAGCAGCTTGGGACTAGCGATGGGCCAAGAGACCCAGTACTTC. This translates into CASSLGLAMGQETQYF.

The chain recombines TRBV5-4 with TRBJ1-2, with 7 positions matching TRBD1. Germline V gives CDR1 SGHNT, CDR2 YYREEE (reference sequence). Trimming cost V 0 bases and J 4 bases; bases outside gene matches: 0. The CDR3 is 13 residues long. The CDR3 sequence: CASSLDRGYGYTF. The CDR3 DNA reads TGTGCCAGCAGCTTGGACAGGGGCTATGGCTACACCTTC.

CDR3 protein: CASSLGKHPYSNQPQHF. Written as DNA, the CDR3 is TGTGCCAGCAGCTTGGGCAAACACCCCTATAGCAATCAGCCCCAGCATTTT. The gene calls are TRBV7-9 and TRBJ1-5, with no clear D. Germline CDR1 and CDR2: SEHNR and FQNEAQ (reference sequence). V was clipped by 3 bases and J by 0 bases, with 15 bases between them. The CDR3 has 17 amino acids. The entire variable domain, with the rest obtained from reference TRBV7-9 and TRBJ1-5, is as follows: DTGVSQNPRHKITKRGQNVTFRCDPISEHNRLYWYRQTLGQGPEFLTYFQNEAQLEKSRLLSDRFSAERPKGSFSTLEIQRTEQGDSAMYLCASSLGKHPYSNQPQHFGDGTRLSIL.

The table lists this clone with a few counts. V and J are TRBV2 and TRBJ1-5; 7 bases match TRBD1. Germline V gives CDR1 SNHLY, CDR2 FYNNEI. V shed 6 bases, J shed 3 bases, and the junction held 5 bases outside the gene matches. CDR3 length equals 14 residues. The CDR3 here is CASRGTAYNQPQHF. Written as DNA, the CDR3 is TGTGCCAGCAGGGGGACAGCCTACAATCAGCCCCAGCATTTT.

The chain combines TRBV25-1 with TRBJ1-3, with D maybe TRBD1 (5 bases). V was clipped by 6 bases and J by 0 bases, with 12 bases between them. Per the germline V gene, CDR1 is MGHDK and CDR2 is SYGVNS. The CDR3 has 15 residues. This chain's CDR3 is CASRTTESSGNTIYF. CDR3 nucleotide sequence: TGTGCCAGCAGAACGACAGAGAGCTCTGGAAACACCATATATTTT.

J is TRBJ2-7 and V is TRBV19; the D gene is possibly TRBD1 (5 bases). Germline V gives CDR1 LNHDA, CDR2 SQIVND (reference sequence). The CDR3 is 13 amino acids. Trimming took 3 bases from V and 5 from J, leaving 11 bases between them. The DNA of the CDR3 is TGTGCCAGTAGTATCCGGACATTCCACGAGCAGTACTTC. This translates into CASSIRTFHEQYF.

The chain is built from TRBV3-1 (or the pseudogene TRBV3-2) and TRBJ1-2, with TRBD1 as a possible D gene (5 bases). CDR1 is LGHDT, CDR2 YNNKEL, per germline (reference sequence). The CDR3 contains 13 residues. V was cut by 2 bases and J by 4 bases, with 8 bases left in between. The DNA for the CDR3 is TGTGCCAGCAGCCAACCAGGGATCTATGGCTACACCTTC. Translating gives CASSQPGIYGYTF.

This chain uses TRBV6-5 with TRBJ1-6; 9 bases fit TRBD1. V gave up 8 bases and J gave up 10 bases; unmatched junction bases: 6. The germline CDR1 and CDR2 sequences are MNHEY and SVGAGI. The CDR3 contains 13 residues. The chain's CDR3 is CASQGQGASPLHF. CDR3 DNA: TGTGCCAGCCAGGGACAGGGAGCCTCACCCCTCCACTTT.

The rearrangement joins TRBV11-2 to TRBJ2-5; the D gene is possibly TRBD2 (8 bases). Germline CDR1 SGHAT, CDR2 FQNNGV. The V and J ends lost 5 bases and 9 bases respectively, with 19 bases between them. This CDR3 has 14 amino acids. CDR3 loop: CASSPGTRGRAQYF. The CDR3 nucleotides read TGTGCCAGCAGCCCGGGGACTAGGGGGCGGGCCCAGTACTTC.

The rearrangement joins TRBV2 to TRBJ2-3, with D tentatively TRBD2 (6 bases). Trimming removed 7 bases from V and 0 bases from J, with 14 bases in between. The CDR3 contains 15 residues. Per germline, CDR1 SNHLY and CDR2 FYNNEI. The DNA of the CDR3 is TGTGCCAGCACCTGGGGACTCCCTAGCACAGATACGCAGTATTTT. Translating it yields CASTWGLPSTDTQYF.

The chain carries TRBV5-4 and TRBJ2-3, with D maybe TRBD2 (7 bases). CDR1 and CDR2 from the germline V gene are SGHNT and YYREEE (reference sequence). V shed 5 bases and J shed 1 base, with 14 bases lying between them. The CDR3 extends over 15 amino acids. CDR3 protein: CASSTKGGGTDTQYF. In DNA form, the CDR3 reads TGTGCCAGCAGTACAAAGGGGGGGGGCACAGATACGCAGTATTTT.

The chain has TRBV27 and TRBJ1-6, with 7 bases fitting TRBD1. Per the germline V gene, CDR1 is MNHEY and CDR2 is SMNVEV (reference sequence). The CDR3 runs 14 residues. V was clipped by 6 bases and J by 7 bases; unmatched bases: 6. This CDR3 reads CASSQIQGNSPLHF. The CDR3, as DNA: TGTGCCAGCAGCCAGATACAGGGGAATTCACCCCTCCACTTT.

The rearrangement joins TRBV10-1 to TRBJ1-1, with D possibly matching TRBD1 (5 bases). Germline CDR1 is WNHNN and CDR2 is SYGVQD (reference sequence). The CDR3 sequence is 14 residues long. Deletions cut 6 bases from V and 0 bases from J, with 11 bases between. This CDR3 reads CASRGQGMNTEAFF. CDR3 sequence (DNA): TGCGCCAGCAGAGGTCAGGGAATGAACACTGAAGCTTTCTTT.

The genes are TRBV11-2 and TRBJ1-5; TRBD1 aligns across 10 bases. Germline-derived CDR1 and CDR2 are SGHAT and FQNNGV. After removal of 5 bases from V and 1 base from J, the junction contained 8 bases not matched to a gene. This CDR3 has 17 residues. CDR3 in DNA: TGTGCCAGCAGCCTGCGACAGGGGGCTGCAAGCAATCAGCCCCAGCATTTT. It translates to CASSLRQGAASNQPQHF.

The chain combines TRBV27 with TRBJ1-6, with 7 nucleotides matching TRBD1. The V and J ends lost 4 bases and 8 bases, in that order; junction bases with no gene match: 5. This CDR3 comprises 14 residues. The V gene's germline CDR1 is MNHEY and CDR2 SMNVEV (reference sequence). CDR3 DNA sequence: TGTGCCAGCAGTTGGCGACAGGGAGATTCACCCCTCCACTTT. Protein: CASSWRQGDSPLHF.

The chain couples TRBV5-4 to TRBJ1-2, with TRBD1 as a possible D gene (5 bases). The CDR3 is made up of 12 amino acids. CDR1 and CDR2 from the germline V gene are SGHNT and YYREEE (reference sequence). Trimming removed 7 bases from V and 1 base from J, with 8 bases in between. The CDR3 is CASSDSNYGYTF. In DNA form, the CDR3 reads TGTGCCAGCTCCGACAGTAACTATGGCTACACCTTC.